This is a list of T cell receptor beta chains from one sample in a study of blood T cell repertoires in COVID-19. Repertoires were generated with immunoSEQ multiplex PCR, while TCRdb's copy carries only in-frame clones and drops some. This sample has around 110,000 clones, with about 80% found just once. Sequencing used peripheral blood. These receptors were taken from a woman aged 60 to 75 with acute or convalescent COVID-19. The CDR3 runs from the conserved cysteine through the conserved F or W. Fields, in order: D gene, V gene, J gene, clone size, CDR3 DNA, CDR3 protein. The D gene is left open where the match is weak. Clone size is given for some rows only: seen once, a few or many times, or a class if the clone is expanded.

d_gene: TRBD2; v_gene: TRBV12-5; j_gene: TRBJ2-7; abundance: .; CDR3nt: TGTGCTAGTGGTTTGGTCTCTAGCGGGAGCTCCTACGAGCAGTACTTC; CDR3aa: CASGLVSSGSSYEQYF
d_gene: .; v_gene: TRBV19; j_gene: TRBJ2-1; abundance: few; CDR3nt: TGTGCCAGTAGTATAGAGGGGCGGGGTAGTGAGCAGTTCTTC; CDR3aa: CASSIEGRGSEQFF
d_gene: TRBD2; v_gene: TRBV5-1; j_gene: TRBJ2-1; abundance: .; CDR3nt: TGCGCCAGCAGCTTGGACGGGAGGGTTGGCAATGAGCAGTTCTTC; CDR3aa: CASSLDGRVGNEQFF
d_gene: .; v_gene: TRBV2; j_gene: TRBJ2-7; abundance: .; CDR3nt: TGTGCCAGCAGTGCGAATCCCGGGACACAGTACGAGCAGTACTTC; CDR3aa: CASSANPGTQYEQYF
d_gene: .; v_gene: TRBV7-3; j_gene: TRBJ2-7; abundance: .; CDR3nt: TGTGCCAGCAGCTTGATAGGGGGGGCCGGCTCCTACGAGCAGTACTTC; CDR3aa: CASSLIGGAGSYEQYF
d_gene: TRBD1; v_gene: TRBV5-4; j_gene: TRBJ2-7; abundance: .; CDR3nt: TGTGCCAGCAGCTTGGCCGGGACAGGCTCCTACGAGCAGTACTTC; CDR3aa: CASSLAGTGSYEQYF
d_gene: TRBD2; v_gene: TRBV3-1/TRBV3-2; j_gene: TRBJ2-5; abundance: .; CDR3nt: TGTGCCAGCAGCCCTAGGGAGAGCGGGGGGCTGGAGGGAGAGACCCAGTACTTC; CDR3aa: CASSPRESGGLEGETQYF
d_gene: TRBD1; v_gene: TRBV25-1; j_gene: TRBJ2-7; abundance: .; CDR3nt: TGTGCCAGCAGTGAGGGACAGGGGGGTATTAGGTCCTACGAGCAGTACTTC; CDR3aa: CASSEGQGGIRSYEQYF
d_gene: TRBD1; v_gene: TRBV6-5; j_gene: TRBJ1-2; abundance: .; CDR3nt: TGTGCCAGCAGTCCGGGGTCAGGGGGCAACTATGGCTACACCTTC; CDR3aa: CASSPGSGGNYGYTF
d_gene: TRBD1; v_gene: TRBV6-1; j_gene: TRBJ2-2; abundance: .; CDR3nt: TGTGCCAGCAGTGTCGTGGCGACAGGGCCCCCCGGGGAGCTGTTTTTT; CDR3aa: CASSVVATGPPGELFF
d_gene: TRBD2; v_gene: TRBV20-1; j_gene: TRBJ2-7; abundance: .; CDR3nt: TGCAGTGCTAGTGCTAGCGGGGGGGCCTCGACTCGAGAGCAGTACTTC; CDR3aa: CSASASGGASTREQYF
d_gene: .; v_gene: TRBV6-5; j_gene: TRBJ1-6; abundance: .; CDR3nt: TGTGCCAGCAGAAGACGGAGAAATTCACCCCTCCACTTT; CDR3aa: CASRRRRNSPLHF
d_gene: .; v_gene: TRBV7-2; j_gene: TRBJ2-1; abundance: .; CDR3nt: TGTGCCAGCAGCGTGACCGGGGGTGAGCAGTTCTTC; CDR3aa: CASSVTGGEQFF
d_gene: .; v_gene: TRBV29-1; j_gene: TRBJ1-6; abundance: .; CDR3nt: TGCAGCGTTGGAGACAGGATCGATTCACCCCTCCACTTT; CDR3aa: CSVGDRIDSPLHF